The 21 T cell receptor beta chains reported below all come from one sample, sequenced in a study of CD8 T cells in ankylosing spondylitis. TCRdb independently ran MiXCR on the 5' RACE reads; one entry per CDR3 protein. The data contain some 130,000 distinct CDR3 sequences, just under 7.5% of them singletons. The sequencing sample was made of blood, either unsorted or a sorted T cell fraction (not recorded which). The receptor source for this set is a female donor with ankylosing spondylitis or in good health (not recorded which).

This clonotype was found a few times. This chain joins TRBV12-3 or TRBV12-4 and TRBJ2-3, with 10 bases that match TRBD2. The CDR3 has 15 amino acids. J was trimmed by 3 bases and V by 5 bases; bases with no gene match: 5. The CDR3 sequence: CASSLSGGKTDTQYF. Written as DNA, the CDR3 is TGTGCCAGCAGTCTTAGCGGGGGGAAGACAGATACGCAGTATTTT.

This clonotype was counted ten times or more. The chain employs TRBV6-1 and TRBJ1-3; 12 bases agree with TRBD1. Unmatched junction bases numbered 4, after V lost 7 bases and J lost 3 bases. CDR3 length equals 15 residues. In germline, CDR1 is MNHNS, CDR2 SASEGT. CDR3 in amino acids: CASTRDRGLGNTIYF. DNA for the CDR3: TGTGCCAGCACTCGGGACAGGGGGCTTGGAAACACCATATATTTT.

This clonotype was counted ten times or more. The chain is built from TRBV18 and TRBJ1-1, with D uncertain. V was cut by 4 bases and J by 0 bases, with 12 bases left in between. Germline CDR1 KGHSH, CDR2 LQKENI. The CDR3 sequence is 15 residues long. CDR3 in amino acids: CASSLLGPMNTEAFF. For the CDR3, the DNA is TGTGCCAGCTCACTCCTGGGCCCTATGAACACTGAAGCTTTCTTT.

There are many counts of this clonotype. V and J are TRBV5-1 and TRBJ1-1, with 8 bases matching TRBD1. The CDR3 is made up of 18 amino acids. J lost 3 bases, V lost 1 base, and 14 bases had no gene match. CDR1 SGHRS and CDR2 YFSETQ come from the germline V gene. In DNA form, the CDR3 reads TGCGCCAGCAGCTTGCGGGGGACAGGTTTCTTTGACGACACTGAAGCTTTCTTT. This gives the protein CASSLRGTGFFDDTEAFF.

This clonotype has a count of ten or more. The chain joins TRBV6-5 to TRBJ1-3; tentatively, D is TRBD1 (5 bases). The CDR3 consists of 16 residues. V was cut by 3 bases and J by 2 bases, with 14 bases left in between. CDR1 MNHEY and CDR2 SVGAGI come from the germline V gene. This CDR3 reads CASSYPTAQTGNTIYF. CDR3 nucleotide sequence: TGTGCCAGCAGTTATCCGACAGCTCAGACTGGAAACACCATATATTTT.

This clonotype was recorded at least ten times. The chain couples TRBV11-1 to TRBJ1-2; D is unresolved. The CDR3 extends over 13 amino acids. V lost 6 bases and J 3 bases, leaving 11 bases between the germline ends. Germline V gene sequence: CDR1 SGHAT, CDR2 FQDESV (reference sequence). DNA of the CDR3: TGTGCCAGCAGTCCCGAGGAGTACTATGGCTACACCTTC. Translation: CASSPEEYYGYTF.

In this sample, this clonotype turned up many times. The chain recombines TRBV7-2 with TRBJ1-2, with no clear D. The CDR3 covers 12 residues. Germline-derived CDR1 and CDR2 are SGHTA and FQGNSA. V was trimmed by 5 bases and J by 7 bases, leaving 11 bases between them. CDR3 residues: CASSPSVPGYTF. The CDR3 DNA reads TGTGCCAGCAGCCCCAGTGTCCCTGGCTACACCTTC.

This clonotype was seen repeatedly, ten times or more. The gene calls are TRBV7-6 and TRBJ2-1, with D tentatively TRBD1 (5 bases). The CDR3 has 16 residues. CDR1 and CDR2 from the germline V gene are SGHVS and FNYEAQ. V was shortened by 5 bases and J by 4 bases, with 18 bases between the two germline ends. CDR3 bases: TGTGCCAGCAGCCCCTATCAGGGAATCGGGTACAATGAGCAGTTCTTC. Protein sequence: CASSPYQGIGYNEQFF.

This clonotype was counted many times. As DNA, the CDR3 is TGTGCCAGCAGTACGTCTAGCGGGGGGTCGATCCACGAGCAGTACTTC. It is translated as CASSTSSGGSIHEQYF. The V gene is TRBV27, the J gene TRBJ2-7; 11 bases are shared with TRBD2. Germline CDR1 and CDR2: MNHEY and SMNVEV (reference sequence). Losses at the gene ends were 5 bases for V and 5 bases for J; bases not matched to a gene: 11. The CDR3 loop spans 16 amino acids.

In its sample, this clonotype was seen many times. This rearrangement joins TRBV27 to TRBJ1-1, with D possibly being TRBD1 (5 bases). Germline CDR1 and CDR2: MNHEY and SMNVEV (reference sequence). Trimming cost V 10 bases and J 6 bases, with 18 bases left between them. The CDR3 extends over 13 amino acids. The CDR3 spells CATATRGVPEAFF. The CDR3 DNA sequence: TGTGCCACTGCGACCCGGGGGGTCCCTGAAGCTTTCTTT.

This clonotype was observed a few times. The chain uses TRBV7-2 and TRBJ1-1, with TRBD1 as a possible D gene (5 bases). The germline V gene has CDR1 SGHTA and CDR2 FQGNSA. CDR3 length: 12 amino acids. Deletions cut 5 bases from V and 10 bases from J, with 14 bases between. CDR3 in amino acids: CASSKRGVAAFF. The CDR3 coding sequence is TGTGCCAGCAGCAAACGAGGGGTCGCAGCTTTCTTT.

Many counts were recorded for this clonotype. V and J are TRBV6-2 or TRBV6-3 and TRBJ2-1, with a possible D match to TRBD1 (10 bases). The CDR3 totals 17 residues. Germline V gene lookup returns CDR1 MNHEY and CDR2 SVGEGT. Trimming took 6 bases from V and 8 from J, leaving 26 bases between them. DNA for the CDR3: TGTGCCAGCAGACCCCCTAGCGGGACAGGGGTGGGTTATGAGCAGTTCTTC. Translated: CASRPPSGTGVGYEQFF.

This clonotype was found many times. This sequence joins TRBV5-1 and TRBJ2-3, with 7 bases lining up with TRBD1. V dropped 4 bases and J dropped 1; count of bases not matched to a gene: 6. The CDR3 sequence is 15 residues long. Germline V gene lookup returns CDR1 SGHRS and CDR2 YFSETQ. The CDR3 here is CASSRQGEGTDTQYF. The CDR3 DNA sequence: TGCGCCAGCAGCCGACAGGGCGAGGGCACAGATACGCAGTATTTT.

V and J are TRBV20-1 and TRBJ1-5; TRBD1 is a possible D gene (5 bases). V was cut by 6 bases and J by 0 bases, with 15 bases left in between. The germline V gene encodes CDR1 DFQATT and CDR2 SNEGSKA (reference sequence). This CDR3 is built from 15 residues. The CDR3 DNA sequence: TGCAGTGCGCCTATCCATGGGGGTAGCAATCAGCCCCAGCATTTT. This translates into CSAPIHGGSNQPQHF.

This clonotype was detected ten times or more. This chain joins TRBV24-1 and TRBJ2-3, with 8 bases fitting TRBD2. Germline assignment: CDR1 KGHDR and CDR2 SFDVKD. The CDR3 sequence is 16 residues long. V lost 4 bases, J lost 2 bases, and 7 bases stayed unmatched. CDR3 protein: CATSDPSGGSTDTQYF. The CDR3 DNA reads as TGTGCCACCAGTGACCCAAGCGGGGGATCCACAGATACGCAGTATTTT.

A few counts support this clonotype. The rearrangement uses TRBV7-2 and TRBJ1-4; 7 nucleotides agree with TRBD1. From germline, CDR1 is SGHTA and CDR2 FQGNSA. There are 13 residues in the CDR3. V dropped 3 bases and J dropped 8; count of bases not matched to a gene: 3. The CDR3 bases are TGTGCCAGCAGCTTGTCCAGGGGGGAAAAACTGTTTTTT. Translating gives CASSLSRGEKLFF.

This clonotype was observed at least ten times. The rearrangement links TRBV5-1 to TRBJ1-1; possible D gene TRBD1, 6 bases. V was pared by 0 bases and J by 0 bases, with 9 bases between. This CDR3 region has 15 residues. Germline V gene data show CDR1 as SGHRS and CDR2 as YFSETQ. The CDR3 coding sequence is TGCGCCAGCAGCTTGGTGGAGGGGGTGAACACTGAAGCTTTCTTT. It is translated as CASSLVEGVNTEAFF.

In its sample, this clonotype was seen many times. CDR3 nucleotides: TGTGCCAGCAGCCCAAGCGGGACAGGGATTGTTGATGAGCAGTTCTTC. It yields the protein CASSPSGTGIVDEQFF. The chain couples TRBV7-3 to TRBJ2-1; TRBD1 aligns across 9 bases. The CDR3 has 16 amino acids. Germline-derived CDR1 and CDR2 are SGHTA and FQGTGA. With 5 bases clipped from V and 8 bases from J, the junction kept 13 bases outside the gene matches.

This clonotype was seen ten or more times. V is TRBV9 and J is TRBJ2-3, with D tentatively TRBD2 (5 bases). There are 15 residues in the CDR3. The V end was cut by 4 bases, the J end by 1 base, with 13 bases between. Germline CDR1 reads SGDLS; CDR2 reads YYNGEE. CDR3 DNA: TGTGCCAGCAGCCCTCCGGGGTCGGGCACAGATACGCAGTATTTT. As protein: CASSPPGSGTDTQYF.

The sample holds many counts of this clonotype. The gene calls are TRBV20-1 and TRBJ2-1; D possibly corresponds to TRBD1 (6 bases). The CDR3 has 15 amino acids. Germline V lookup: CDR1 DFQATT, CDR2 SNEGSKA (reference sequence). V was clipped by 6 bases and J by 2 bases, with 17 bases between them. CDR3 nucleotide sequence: TGCAGTGCCACCGAAACAGGGTTTGCCTACAATGAGCAGTTCTTC. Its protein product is CSATETGFAYNEQFF.

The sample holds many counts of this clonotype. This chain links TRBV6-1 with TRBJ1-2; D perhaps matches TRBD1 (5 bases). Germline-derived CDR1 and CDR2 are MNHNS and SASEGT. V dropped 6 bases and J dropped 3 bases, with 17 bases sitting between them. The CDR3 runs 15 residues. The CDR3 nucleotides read TGTGCCAGCAGAAATACCGACAGCCCGGACTATGGCTACACCTTC. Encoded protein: CASRNTDSPDYGYTF.